This T cell receptor beta chain was recovered during a study of blood T cells in healthy people across ages. Whole-study context: About one barcoded beta molecule per two T cells came from capture by template switching.

The CDR3 totals 12 residues. Germline CDR1 SGHDN, CDR2 FVKESK. V was pared by 1 base and J by 5 bases, with 5 bases between. A J-beta primer mix and a sample-barcoded 5' primer were used in a second PCR of about 7 to 12 cycles. Via MiXCR, TCRdb re-called the 5' RACE reads, giving one row per CDR3 protein. This table holds almost 800,000 distinct CDR3 sequences, 55% to 75% found once. The receptor was isolated from a man aged 25 to 40 in good health. Sequencing input: blood. The genes are TRBV14 and TRBJ2-5, with D unresolved. In DNA, the CDR3 is TGTGCCAGCAGCCAAGTCGATGAGACCCAGTACTTC. Amino acid sequence: CASSQVDETQYF.